This TCR beta chain originates from a study of CXCR3-negative and CXCR3-positive naive CD8 T cells. Study-wide results and limits: The study found more hydrophobic TRB CDR3s in CXCR3-positive naive cells than in CXCR3-negative naive cells.

The germline V gene encodes CDR1 SGHAT and CDR2 FQNNGV. The CDR3 extends over 17 amino acids. Points on this clonotype: The antigen remains undetermined.

The libraries of TRB cDNA were constructed through 5' RACE using UMI labels. TCRdb reprocessed the 5' RACE reads and reports one entry per CDR3 protein, with no DNA. Listed are 90,000 to 150,000 distinct CDR3 sequences; around 0.38% falls within the top ten. This TCR derives from a human donor in good health. Some clones in this sample may be carry-over from other donors' samples. The V gene is TRBV11-2, the J gene TRBJ2-7; TCRdb picks TRBD1, but there is no DNA to check that call. The sample taken for sequencing was naive CXCR3+ CD8+ T cells from blood. Sample subset: CD45RO-CCR7+CD27+CD95- naive CD8+ T cells expressing CXCR3 (TNR3+). The CDR3 loop reads CASSSTTGGASPPEQYF.